One sample yielded the 4 T cell receptor beta chains listed below, sequenced in a study of T cells in localized non-small cell lung cancer. Clones were sequenced by immunoSEQ multiplex PCR, and TCRdb holds only the in-frame ones, with some missing. The sample includes roughly 25,000 clones, 80% to 85% of them seen just once. Sequenced here: PBMCs, sampled before any cancer treatment. Every receptor here comes from a man aged 40 to 69 with stage II lung adenocarcinoma.

V usage is TRBV6-6 and J usage is TRBJ2-1; no firm D call. The V end lost 6 bases, the J end lost 7 bases, and 10 bases lay between the germline ends. The CDR3 is made up of 12 amino acids. Germline-derived CDR1 and CDR2 are MNHNY and SVGAGI (reference sequence). CDR3 in DNA: TGTGCCAGCAGCCAAGGGTTTAATGAGCAGTTCTTC. This encodes CASSQGFNEQFF.

This clone showed up just a few times. This sequence joins TRBV18 and TRBJ2-1; 9 bases fit TRBD1. The CDR3 is made up of 16 amino acids. Trimming at V came to 2 bases and at J to 6 bases, leaving 8 bases not matched to a gene. The germline V gene has CDR1 KGHSH and CDR2 LQKENI. This chain's CDR3 is CASSPFSSGQGNEQFF. CDR3 nucleotides: TGTGCCAGCTCACCATTTAGCTCGGGACAGGGCAATGAGCAGTTCTTC. Full variable domain (rest looked up from reference TRBV18 and TRBJ2-1): NAGVMQNPRHLVRRRGQEARLRCSPMKGHSHVYWYRQLPEEGLKFMVYLQKENIIDESGMPKERFSAEFPKEGPSILRIQQVVRGDSAAYFCASSPFSSGQGNEQFFGPGTRLTVL.

The chain has TRBV30 and TRBJ1-1; TRBD1 might be the D (6 bases). CDR3 length: 12 residues. Trimming left V 3 bases short and J 9 bases short, with 14 bases between. CDR1 GTSNPN and CDR2 SVGIG come from the germline V gene (reference sequence). The CDR3 spells CAWSPQGLKAFF. The CDR3 nucleotides are TGTGCCTGGAGCCCACAGGGCCTTAAAGCTTTCTTT.

This chain connects TRBV9 to TRBJ2-5; 9 bases fit TRBD2. CDR3 length equals 17 residues. Germline values: CDR1 SGDLS, CDR2 YYNGEE. V was clipped by 1 base and J by 5 bases; unmatched bases: 12. CDR3 residues: CASSVSAGGSPEETQYF. CDR3 coding DNA: TGTGCCAGCAGCGTAAGCGCGGGGGGGTCCCCCGAGGAGACCCAGTACTTC.